Each of the 14 T cell receptor beta chains below was sequenced from the same sample in a study of cytomegalovirus exposure and HLA in healthy donors. Method: immunoSEQ multiplex PCR; TCRdb's copy keeps in-frame clones and lacks some. Among 200,000 to 300,000 clones listed, roughly 89% were seen once. Sequenced: PBMCs. These TCRs come from a man in his late teens or twenties in good health and CMV-seronegative.

The V and J genes are TRBV27 and TRBJ1-4; D is unresolved. With 6 bases removed from V and 2 bases from J, the gap between germline ends came to 16 bases. Germline lookup yields CDR1 MNHEY and CDR2 SMNVEV (reference sequence). The CDR3 is 16 residues long. CDR3 nucleotides: TGTGCCAGCAGCGAACAGACGCGGGTCACTAATGAAAAACTGTTTTTT. This encodes CASSEQTRVTNEKLFF.

This sequence joins TRBV5-1 and TRBJ1-2; 12 bases are shared with TRBD1. Losses at the gene ends were 4 bases for V and 8 bases for J; bases not matched to a gene: 6. Germline CDR1 SGHRS, CDR2 YFSETQ. CDR3 length: 14 residues. For the CDR3, the DNA is TGCGCCAGCAGCCTCACCGGGACAGGGGGCGGCTACACCTTC. Translation: CASSLTGTGGGYTF.

V gene TRBV2 combines with J gene TRBJ2-1, with D maybe TRBD1 (5 bases). Germline-derived CDR1 and CDR2 are SNHLY and FYNNEI. V lost 6 bases and J lost 0, with 12 bases in between. The CDR3 length is 15 residues. Here the CDR3 DNA reads TGTGCCAGCAGAGGACAAGAGAACTCCTACAATGAGCAGTTCTTC. Residues: CASRGQENSYNEQFF.

The rearrangement uses TRBV6-5 and TRBJ2-1, with D unclear. This CDR3 contains 13 residues. The ends were cut back, 7 bases at V and 6 bases at J, with 13 bases in the middle. The germline V gene has CDR1 MNHEY and CDR2 SVGAGI. In nucleotides, the CDR3 is TGTGCCAGCAATAGAGGAATTGGCAATGAGCAGTTCTTC. It is translated as CASNRGIGNEQFF.

This clone has more than one count but fewer than ten. The V and J genes are TRBV7-9 and TRBJ1-2; the D gene is possibly TRBD1 (5 bases). The CDR3 consists of 13 residues. Germline CDR1 and CDR2: SEHNR and FQNEAQ (reference sequence). Trimming left V 1 base short and J 7 bases short, with 10 bases between. The DNA for the CDR3 is TGTGCCAGCAGCTTAGGCAGGGAGGTTGGCTACACCTTC. Translation gives CASSLGREVGYTF.

CDR3 residues: CASSLDGVVTEAFF. The CDR3, as DNA: TGTGCCAGCAGCTTAGACGGGGTAGTCACTGAAGCTTTCTTT. V gene TRBV7-2 combines with J gene TRBJ1-1; D is undetermined. The CDR3 is 14 residues long. CDR1 and CDR2 from the germline V gene are SGHTA and FQGNSA. V gave up 1 base and J gave up 4 bases, with 10 bases separating them.

The chain has TRBV5-4 and TRBJ2-1; D may be TRBD2 (6 bases). Germline V CDR1 and CDR2: SGHNT, YYREEE (reference sequence). The V end was cut by 4 bases, the J end by 10 bases, with 12 bases between. This CDR3 is 12 amino acids long. CDR3: CASSPTEGEQFF. DNA of the CDR3: TGTGCCAGCAGCCCCACGGAGGGGGAGCAGTTCTTC. The full variable domain, in which reference TRBV5-4 and TRBJ2-1 provide the parts outside the CDR3, is ETGVTQSPTHLIKTRGQQVTLRCSSQSGHNTVSWYQQALGQGPQFIFQYYREEENGRGNFPPRFSGLQFPNYSSELNVNALELDDSALYLCASSPTEGEQFFGPGTRLTVL.

This chain links TRBV4-1 with TRBJ2-3; D uncertain. The CDR3 has 15 residues. From germline, CDR1 is MGHRA and CDR2 YSYEKL. Trimming stripped 4 bases from V and 2 bases from J, with 13 bases between. In DNA form, the CDR3 reads TGCGCCAGCAGCCTCACGCACTCTTACACAGATACGCAGTATTTT. Translated, it gives CASSLTHSYTDTQYF.

The chain uses TRBV30 and TRBJ2-7; 9 bases are shared with TRBD1. The CDR3 runs to 13 residues. CDR1 and CDR2 (germline): GTSNPN, SVGIG (reference sequence). Germline trimming cut 2 bases from V and 7 bases from J; bases unmatched to any gene: 6. In DNA form, the CDR3 reads TGTGCCTGGAGTCGGGACAGGGAGGGTGAGCAGTACTTC. The encoded protein is CAWSRDREGEQYF.

The chain links TRBV7-9 to TRBJ1-4; 9 positions agree with TRBD1. This CDR3 region has 14 residues. CDR1 is SEHNR, CDR2 FQNEAQ, per germline (reference sequence). With 10 bases clipped from V and 8 bases from J, the junction kept 11 bases outside the gene matches. DNA of the CDR3: TGTGCCACCGCCCCCCCCGACAGGGGGGAAAAACTGTTTTTT. Translation gives CATAPPDRGEKLFF.

This clone was counted between two and nine times. The chain couples TRBV10-2 to TRBJ1-5, with 7 bases fitting TRBD1. This CDR3 region has 18 residues. The J segment lost 6 bases and the V segment lost 4 bases, leaving 18 bases of the junction unmatched. CDR1 is WSHSY and CDR2 is SAAADI in the germline V gene. In DNA form, the CDR3 reads TGCGCCAGCAGTGTAGGGAAGGGGACAGTCCAAATGGTTCAGCCCCAGCATTTT. Its protein product is CASSVGKGTVQMVQPQHF.

The genes are TRBV2 and TRBJ2-7; TRBD2 agrees at 12 bases. Germline CDR1 and CDR2: SNHLY and FYNNEI. This CDR3 is built from 12 residues. V lost 8 bases, J lost 6 bases, and 2 bases stayed unmatched. In nucleotides, the CDR3 is TGTGCCAGCCGGACTAGCGGGGCCGAGCAGTACTTC. Translating it yields CASRTSGAEQYF.

The CDR3 region is CATSSYPGSSYNEQFF. CDR3 bases: TGTGCCACCAGCTCGTACCCCGGGAGCTCCTACAATGAGCAGTTCTTC. This chain connects TRBV15 to TRBJ2-1, with D perhaps TRBD2 (6 bases). The CDR3 is 16 amino acids. CDR1 and CDR2 (germline): LNHNV, YYDKDF (reference sequence). The V end lost 5 bases, the J end lost 0 bases, and 14 bases lay between the germline ends.

The rearrangement links TRBV12-2 to TRBJ1-2; TRBD1 is the table's D call and was not checked against the DNA. TRBV12-2 is a pseudogene segment. This CDR3 has 16 amino acids. For the CDR3, the DNA is TGTGCAAGTCGCCCCAAATATAGGGACAGGGATGATGGCTACACCTTC. It codes for CASRPKYRDRDDGYTF.